This T cell receptor beta chain stems from a study of CD8 T cells in ankylosing spondylitis. MiXCR, run by TCRdb on the 5' RACE reads, gives a single entry per CDR3 protein. Altogether about 100,000 distinct CDR3 sequences are present, about 8.8% being singletons, with the ten largest covering 5.1%. General observations from the study: A number of the motif variants had already been described in reactive arthritis synovial fluid and blood.

Germline CDR1 and CDR2: SGHVS and FQNEAQ. The CDR3 runs 13 residues. As to this clonotype: The antigen is not known. This could be a read error, since a much larger clone is one nucleotide away.

This chain joins TRBV7-8 and TRBJ2-1, with D perhaps TRBD2 (6 bases). The TCR sequence derives from a male donor with ankylosing spondylitis or in good health (not recorded which). The sequenced material came from blood, either unsorted or a sorted T cell fraction (not recorded which). CDR3 in amino acids: CASSLGGRNEQIF. In DNA form, the CDR3 reads TGTGCCAGCAGCTTGGGAGGCCGCAATGAGCAGATCTTC. The whole variable domain, filled in from reference TRBV7-8 and TRBJ2-1, reads GAGVSQSPRYKVAKRGQDVALRCDPISGHVSLFWYQQALGQGPEFLTYFQNEAQLDKSGLPSDRFFAERPEGSVSTLKIQRTQQEDSAVYLCASSLGGRNEQIFGPGTRLTVL.